The following is a TCR beta chain sequence with its context. Antigen unknown. This entry is derived from a study of CD8+CD57+ T cells in acquired aplastic anemia. In the study overall: Average DNA yield from sorted CD4+ and CD8+ cells was approximately 3.2 ug.

Profiling of TCR beta VDJ combinations and CDR3 sequences used genomic DNA as template. In TCRdb, the reads were re-called with MiXCR into one record per CDR3 protein. The repertoire holds about 260,000 distinct CDR3 sequences, with less than 85% as singletons. Study outcomes and limitations: Some 29 shared CD8+ CDR3s appeared highly expressed within patients' immunodominant clones.

Selection for sequencing was limited to patients who had shown CD8+CD57+ cell expansion by flow cytometry. Untreated patients provided the blood samples, with no therapy given before sampling. Unmatched junction bases numbered 5, after V lost 5 bases and J lost 8 bases. Germline-derived CDR1 and CDR2 are SEHNR and FQNEAQ (reference sequence). This CDR3 comprises 12 residues. Sequenced sample: sorted CD4+, CD8+, or CD8+CD57+ T cells (not recorded which) from PBMCs. This sequence was found in a human donor with aplastic anemia. The genes are TRBV7-9 and TRBJ1-2, with TRBD1 identical over 7 bases. The CDR3 coding sequence is TGTGCCAGCAGCCCGGAGACAGGGGGCTACACCTTC. Its protein product is CASSPETGGYTF.